This TCR beta chain was found in a study of blood T cell repertoires in COVID-19. Looking at the study overall: Samples taken during acute and convalescent COVID-19 were collected in the United States, Italy and Spain. T cells, B-cell-depleted T cells, or PBMCs supplied cDNA or gDNA.

Germline CDR1 and CDR2: SEHNR and FQNEAQ (reference sequence). CDR3 length equals 16 residues. The V gene lost 5 bases and the J gene lost 8 bases, with 22 bases spanning the gap. How the authors handled the data: Estimated nucleated cell counts came from reference gene primer amplification. Clones were sequenced by immunoSEQ multiplex PCR, and TCRdb holds only the in-frame ones, with some missing. Clone size and V and J calls were adopted from that table, with D and trimming inferred from the DNA. Seen here are 65,000 to 100,000 clones, around 90% observed once, and the top ten hold more than 4.5%. Sequenced sample: peripheral blood. The source of this sequence is a woman of 80 years or more with acute or convalescent COVID-19. J is TRBJ2-1 and V is TRBV7-9; TRBD2 might be the D (5 bases). The CDR3 nucleotides read TGTGCCAGCAGCGATAAAATACGACAAAGCGGAGATGAGCAGTTCTTC. It codes for CASSDKIRQSGDEQFF. Full variable domain (missing parts from reference TRBV7-9 and TRBJ2-1): DTGVSQNPRHKITKRGQNVTFRCDPISEHNRLYWYRQTLGQGPEFLTYFQNEAQLEKSRLLSDRFSAERPKGSFSTLEIQRTEQGDSAMYLCASSDKIRQSGDEQFFGPGTRLTVL.